This T cell receptor (beta chain) was observed in a study of shared clonotypes between healthy human individuals. Concerning this clone: The antigen is unknown.

CD45RO-negative cells were positively selected for CCR7, leaving out terminally differentiated effector memory CD45RA+ cells. The CDR3 runs 15 residues. V was trimmed by 5 bases and J by 8 bases, leaving 18 bases between them. Germline V gives CDR1 SGHVS, CDR2 FNYEAQ. Study results and caveats: Rarefaction curves obtained for sorted subsets showed sequencing incomplete despite large depth.

The authors split each subset's genomic DNA evenly across several immunoSEQ plates. Method: immunoSEQ multiplex PCR; TCRdb's copy keeps in-frame clones and lacks some. This sample has about 800,000 clones, with just over 95% found just once. The sequence was obtained from a man aged 25 to 45 in good health. Sequencing was done on a sample of naive CD8+ T cells sorted from blood. This chain connects TRBV7-6 to TRBJ1-4; D is undetermined. The CDR3 DNA reads TGTGCCAGCAGCGCCCCGGGCCCGGCGGGAGAAAAACTGTTTTTT. It translates to CASSAPGPAGEKLFF.